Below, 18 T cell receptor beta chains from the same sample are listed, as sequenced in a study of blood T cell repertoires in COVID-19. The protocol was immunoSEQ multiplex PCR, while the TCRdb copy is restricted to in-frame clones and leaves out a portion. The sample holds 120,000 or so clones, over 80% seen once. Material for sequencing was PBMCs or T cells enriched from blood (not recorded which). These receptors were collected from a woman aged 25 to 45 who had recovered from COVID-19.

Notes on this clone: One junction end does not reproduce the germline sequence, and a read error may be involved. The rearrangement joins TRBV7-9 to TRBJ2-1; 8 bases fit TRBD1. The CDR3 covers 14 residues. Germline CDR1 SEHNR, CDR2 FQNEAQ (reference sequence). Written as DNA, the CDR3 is TGTGCCAGCGGTTTTACCCAGGGGGCTAATGGGCAGTTCTTC. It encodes CASGFTQGANGQFF. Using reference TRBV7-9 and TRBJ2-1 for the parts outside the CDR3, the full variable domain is DTGVSQNPRHKITKRGQNVTFRCDPISEHNRLYWYRQTLGQGPEFLTYFQNEAQLEKSRLLSDRFSAERPKGSFSTLEIQRTEQGDSAMYLCASGFTQGANGQFFGPGTRLTVL.

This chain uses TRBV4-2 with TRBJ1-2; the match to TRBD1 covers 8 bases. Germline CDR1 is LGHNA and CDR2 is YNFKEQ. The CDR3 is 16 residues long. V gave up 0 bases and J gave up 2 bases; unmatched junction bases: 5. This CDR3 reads CASSQDRWTGNYGYTF. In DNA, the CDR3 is TGTGCCAGCAGCCAAGATCGGTGGACAGGGAACTATGGCTACACCTTC.

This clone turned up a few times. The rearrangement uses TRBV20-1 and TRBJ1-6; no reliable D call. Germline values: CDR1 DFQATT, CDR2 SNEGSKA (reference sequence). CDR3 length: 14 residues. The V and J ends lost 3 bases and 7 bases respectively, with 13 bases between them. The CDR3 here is CSASLWQENSPLHF. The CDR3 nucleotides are TGCAGTGCTAGTCTGTGGCAGGAAAATTCACCCCTCCACTTT.

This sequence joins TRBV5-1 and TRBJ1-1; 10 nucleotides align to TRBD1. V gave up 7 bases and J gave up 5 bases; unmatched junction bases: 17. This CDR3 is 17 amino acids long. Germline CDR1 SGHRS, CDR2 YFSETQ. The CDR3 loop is CASRPDSTGGRGTEAFF. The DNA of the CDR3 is TGCGCCAGCCGACCTGACTCGACAGGGGGCCGGGGGACTGAAGCTTTCTTT.

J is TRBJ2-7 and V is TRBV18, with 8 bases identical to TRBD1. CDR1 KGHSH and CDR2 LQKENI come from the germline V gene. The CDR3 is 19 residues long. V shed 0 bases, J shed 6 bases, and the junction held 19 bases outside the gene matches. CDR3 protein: CASSPPSALYRTGRGEQYF. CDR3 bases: TGTGCCAGCTCACCACCGTCCGCACTCTACCGGACAGGGCGCGGCGAGCAGTACTTC.

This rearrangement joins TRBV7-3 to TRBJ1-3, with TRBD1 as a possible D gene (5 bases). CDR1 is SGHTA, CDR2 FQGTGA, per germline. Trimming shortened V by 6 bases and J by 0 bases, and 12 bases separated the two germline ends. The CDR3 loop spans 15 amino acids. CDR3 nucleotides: TGTGCCAGCAGTCCCCAGGGCCACTCTGGAAACACCATATATTTT. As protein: CASSPQGHSGNTIYF.

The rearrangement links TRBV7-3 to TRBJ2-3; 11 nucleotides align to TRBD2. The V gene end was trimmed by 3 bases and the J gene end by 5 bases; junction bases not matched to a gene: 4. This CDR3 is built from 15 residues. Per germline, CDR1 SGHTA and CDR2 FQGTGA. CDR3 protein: CASSFISGRGDTQYF. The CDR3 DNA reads TGTGCCAGCAGCTTCATTAGCGGGAGGGGAGATACGCAGTATTTT.

Written as DNA, the CDR3 is TGTGCCAGCAGCCAAGCCGGGAGACGGAATGGCTACACCTTC. Its translation: CASSQAGRRNGYTF. The chain uses TRBV14 and TRBJ1-2; D unclear. V was cut by 1 base and J by 6 bases, with 12 bases left in between. CDR3 length: 14 amino acids. Germline V lookup: CDR1 SGHDN, CDR2 FVKESK.

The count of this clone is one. CDR3 region: CSVEETYEQYF. CDR3 bases: TGCAGCGTTGAGGAGACCTACGAGCAGTACTTC. The chain combines TRBV29-1 with TRBJ2-7; the D is unclear. This CDR3 is 11 amino acids long. Germline lookup yields CDR1 SQVTM and CDR2 ANQGSEA. V shed 3 bases and J shed 2 bases, with 5 bases lying between them.

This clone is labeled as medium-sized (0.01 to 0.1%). CDR3 protein: CAGGPTDGGGTEAFF. The CDR3 DNA reads as TGTGCCGGGGGTCCCACGGACGGGGGAGGGACTGAAGCTTTCTTT. The chain combines TRBV30 with TRBJ1-1, with TRBD1 as a possible D gene (5 bases). Trimming shortened V by 8 bases and J by 5 bases, and 24 bases separated the two germline ends. The length of the CDR3 is 15 residues. CDR1 GTSNPN and CDR2 SVGIG come from the germline V gene (reference sequence).

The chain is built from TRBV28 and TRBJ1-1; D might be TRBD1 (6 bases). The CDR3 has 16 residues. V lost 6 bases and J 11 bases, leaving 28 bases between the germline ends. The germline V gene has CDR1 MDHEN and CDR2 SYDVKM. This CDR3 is CASRRLSLGQFGQAFF. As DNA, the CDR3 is TGTGCCAGCAGACGTCTGAGCCTCGGACAGTTCGGGCAGGCTTTCTTT.

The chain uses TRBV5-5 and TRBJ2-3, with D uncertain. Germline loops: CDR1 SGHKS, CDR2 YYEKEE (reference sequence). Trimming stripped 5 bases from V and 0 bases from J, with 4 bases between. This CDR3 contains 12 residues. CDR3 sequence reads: CASRSSTDTQYF. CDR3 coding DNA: TGTGCCAGCAGATCTAGCACAGATACGCAGTATTTT.

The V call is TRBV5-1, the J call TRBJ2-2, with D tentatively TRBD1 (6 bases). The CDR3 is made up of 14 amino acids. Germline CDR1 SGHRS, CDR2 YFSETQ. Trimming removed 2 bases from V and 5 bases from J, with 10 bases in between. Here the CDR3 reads CASSFEGGTGELFF. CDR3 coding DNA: TGCGCCAGCAGCTTTGAAGGGGGAACCGGGGAGCTGTTTTTT.

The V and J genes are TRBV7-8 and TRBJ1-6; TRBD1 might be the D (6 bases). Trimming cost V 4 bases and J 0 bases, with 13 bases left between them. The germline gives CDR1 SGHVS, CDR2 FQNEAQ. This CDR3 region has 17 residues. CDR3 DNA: TGTGCCAGCAGCTCAGGGGCCGCTAACTCCTATAATTCACCCCTCCACTTT. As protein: CASSSGAANSYNSPLHF.

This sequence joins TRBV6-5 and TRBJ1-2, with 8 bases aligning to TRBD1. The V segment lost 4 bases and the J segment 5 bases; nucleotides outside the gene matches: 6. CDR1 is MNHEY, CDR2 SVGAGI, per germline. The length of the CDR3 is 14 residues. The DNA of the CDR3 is TGTGCCAGCAGTTTCAACGGACAGGGATATGGCTACACCTTC. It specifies CASSFNGQGYGYTF.

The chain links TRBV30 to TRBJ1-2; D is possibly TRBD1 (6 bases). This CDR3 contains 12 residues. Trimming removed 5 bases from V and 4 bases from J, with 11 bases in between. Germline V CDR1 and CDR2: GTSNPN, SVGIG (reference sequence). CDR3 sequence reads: CAWVRQAYGYTF. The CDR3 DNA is TGTGCCTGGGTTCGACAGGCCTATGGCTACACCTTC.

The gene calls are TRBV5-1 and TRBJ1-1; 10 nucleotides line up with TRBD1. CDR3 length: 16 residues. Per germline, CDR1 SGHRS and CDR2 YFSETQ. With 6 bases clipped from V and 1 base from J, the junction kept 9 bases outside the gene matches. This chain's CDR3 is CASTDRGLGENTEAFF. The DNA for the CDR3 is TGCGCCAGCACCGACAGGGGGCTAGGGGAGAACACTGAAGCTTTCTTT.

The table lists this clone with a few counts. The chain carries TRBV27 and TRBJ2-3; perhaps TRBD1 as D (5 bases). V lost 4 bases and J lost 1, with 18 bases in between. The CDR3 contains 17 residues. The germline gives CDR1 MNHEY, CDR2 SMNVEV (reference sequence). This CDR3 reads CASSSNRLGPGTDTQYF. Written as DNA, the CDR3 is TGTGCCAGCAGTTCTAACCGGCTGGGGCCGGGCACAGATACGCAGTATTTT.